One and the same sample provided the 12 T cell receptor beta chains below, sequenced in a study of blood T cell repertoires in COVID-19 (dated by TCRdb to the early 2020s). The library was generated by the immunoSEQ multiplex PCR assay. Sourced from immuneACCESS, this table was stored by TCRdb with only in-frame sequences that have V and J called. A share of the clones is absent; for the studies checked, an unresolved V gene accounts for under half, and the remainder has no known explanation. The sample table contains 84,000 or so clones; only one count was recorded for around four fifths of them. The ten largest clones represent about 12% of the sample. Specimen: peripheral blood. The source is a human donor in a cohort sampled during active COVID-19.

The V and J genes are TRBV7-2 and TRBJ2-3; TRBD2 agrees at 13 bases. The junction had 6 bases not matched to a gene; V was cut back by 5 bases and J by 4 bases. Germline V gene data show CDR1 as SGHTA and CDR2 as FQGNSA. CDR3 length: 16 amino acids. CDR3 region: CASSRRTSGGADTQYF. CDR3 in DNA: TGTGCCAGCAGCCGGCGGACTAGCGGGGGCGCAGATACGCAGTATTTT.

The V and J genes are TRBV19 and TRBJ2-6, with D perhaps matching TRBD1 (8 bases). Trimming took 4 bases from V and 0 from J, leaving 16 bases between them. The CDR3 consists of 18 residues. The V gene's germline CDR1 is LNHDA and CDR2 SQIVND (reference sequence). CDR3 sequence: CASSNYRGGVSGANVLTF. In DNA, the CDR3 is TGTGCCAGTAGTAATTACAGGGGGGGTGTCTCTGGGGCCAACGTCCTGACTTTC.

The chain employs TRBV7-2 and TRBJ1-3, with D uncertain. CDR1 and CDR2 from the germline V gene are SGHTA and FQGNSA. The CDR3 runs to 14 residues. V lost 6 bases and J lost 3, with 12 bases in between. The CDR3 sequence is CASRIPGGGNTIYF. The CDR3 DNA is TGTGCCAGCAGGATACCGGGAGGTGGAAACACCATATATTTT.

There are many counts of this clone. CDR3 residues: CASSLAFDEQYF. Here the CDR3 DNA reads TGTGCCAGCAGCTTAGCATTCGACGAGCAGTACTTC. V is TRBV7-2 and J is TRBJ2-7; no firm D call. V was pared by 0 bases and J by 5 bases, with 5 bases between. CDR3 size: 12 residues. From germline, CDR1 is SGHTA and CDR2 FQGNSA.

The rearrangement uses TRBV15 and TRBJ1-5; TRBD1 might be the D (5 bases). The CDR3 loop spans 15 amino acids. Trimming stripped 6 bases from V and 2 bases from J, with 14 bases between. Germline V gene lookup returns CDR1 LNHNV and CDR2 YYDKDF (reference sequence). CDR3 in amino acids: CATSQRGLGNQPQHF. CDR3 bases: TGTGCCACCAGTCAACGGGGGTTGGGCAATCAGCCCCAGCATTTT.

The CDR3 coding sequence is TGTGCCAGCAGCAAACAGGGGGAGGAAAAACTGTTTTTT. Translation: CASSKQGEEKLFF. This sequence joins TRBV6-5 and TRBJ1-4, with TRBD1 matching over 8 bases. J was trimmed by 8 bases and V by 6 bases; bases with no gene match: 5. Germline CDR1 reads MNHEY; CDR2 reads SVGAGI. The CDR3 is 13 residues long.

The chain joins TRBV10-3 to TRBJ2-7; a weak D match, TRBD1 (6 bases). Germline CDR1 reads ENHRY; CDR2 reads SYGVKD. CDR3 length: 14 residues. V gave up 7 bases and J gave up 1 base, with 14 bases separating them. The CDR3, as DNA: TGTGCCATCAATAAGGGGGACATTTCCTACGAGCAGTACTTC. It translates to CAINKGDISYEQYF.

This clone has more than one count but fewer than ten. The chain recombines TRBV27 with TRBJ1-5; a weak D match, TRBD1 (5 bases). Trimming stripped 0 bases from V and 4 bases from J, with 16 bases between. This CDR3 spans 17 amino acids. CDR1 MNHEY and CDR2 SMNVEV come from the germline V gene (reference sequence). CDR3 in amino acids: CASSLSQLRGRNQPQHF. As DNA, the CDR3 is TGTGCCAGCAGTTTATCCCAACTGCGGGGACGAAATCAGCCCCAGCATTTT.

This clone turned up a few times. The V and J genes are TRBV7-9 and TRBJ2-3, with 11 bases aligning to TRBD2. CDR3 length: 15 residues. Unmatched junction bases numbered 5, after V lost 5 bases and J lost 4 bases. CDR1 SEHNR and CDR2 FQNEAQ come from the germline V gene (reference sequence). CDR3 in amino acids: CASSQGLAVSDTQYF. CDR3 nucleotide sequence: TGTGCCAGCAGCCAGGGACTAGCGGTATCAGATACGCAGTATTTT.

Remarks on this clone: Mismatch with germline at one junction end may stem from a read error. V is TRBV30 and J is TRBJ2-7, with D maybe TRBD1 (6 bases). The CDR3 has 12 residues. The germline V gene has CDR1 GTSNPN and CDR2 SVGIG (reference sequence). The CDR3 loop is CAWSPRGMRLDF. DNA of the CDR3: TGTGCCTGGAGTCCCAGGGGTATGCGTCTGGACTTC.

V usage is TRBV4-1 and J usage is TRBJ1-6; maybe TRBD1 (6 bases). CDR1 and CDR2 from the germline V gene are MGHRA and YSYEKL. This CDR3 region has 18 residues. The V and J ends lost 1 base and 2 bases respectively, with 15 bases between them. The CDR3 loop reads CASSQGRARGAYNSPLHF. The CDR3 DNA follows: TGCGCCAGCAGCCAAGGACGTGCCAGGGGCGCCTATAATTCACCCCTCCACTTT.

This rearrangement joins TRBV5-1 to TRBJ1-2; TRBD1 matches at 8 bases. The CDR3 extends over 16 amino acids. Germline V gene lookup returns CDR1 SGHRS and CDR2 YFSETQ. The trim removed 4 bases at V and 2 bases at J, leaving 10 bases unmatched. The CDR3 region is CASSPAQGGLNYGYTF. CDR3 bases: TGCGCCAGCAGCCCTGCACAGGGGGGCCTAAACTATGGCTACACCTTC.